What follows is one T cell receptor (beta chain) and its context. Profiling relied on immunoSEQ multiplex PCR, and the TCRdb table lists in-frame clones only, not all of them. This sample yields about 1,300 clones, of which 85% to 90% are seen a single time; roughly 17% belongs to the top ten. This entry belongs to a study of brain metastases from non-small cell lung cancer. Germline values: CDR1 SGHTA, CDR2 FQGNSA. The length of the CDR3 is 13 residues. Trimming cost V 6 bases and J 1 base, with 9 bases left between them. The chain joins TRBV7-2 to TRBJ1-1; no definite D call. Sequenced input: tumor-adjacent normal tissue. The clonotype comes from a donor aged 40 or older with non-small cell lung cancer. The CDR3 region is CASRVVENTEAFF. CDR3 DNA: TGTGCCAGCAGAGTTGTGGAGAACACTGAAGCTTTCTTT.